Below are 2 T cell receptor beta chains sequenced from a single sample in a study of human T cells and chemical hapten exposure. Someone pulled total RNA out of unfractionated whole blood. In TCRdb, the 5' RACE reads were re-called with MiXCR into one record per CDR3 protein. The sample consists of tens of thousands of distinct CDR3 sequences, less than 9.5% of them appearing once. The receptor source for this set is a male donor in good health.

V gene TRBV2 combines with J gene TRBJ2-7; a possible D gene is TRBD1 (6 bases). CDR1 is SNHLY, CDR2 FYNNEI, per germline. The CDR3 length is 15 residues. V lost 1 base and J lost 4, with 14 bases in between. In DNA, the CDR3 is TGTGCCAGCAGTGAAGGAGTGGGGGCCAGATACGAGCAGTACTTC. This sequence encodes CASSEGVGARYEQYF. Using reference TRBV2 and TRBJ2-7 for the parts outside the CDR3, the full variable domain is EPEVTQTPSHQVTQMGQEVILRCVPISNHLYFYWYRQILGQKVEFLVSFYNNEISEKSEIFDDQFSVERPDGSNFTLKIRSTKLEDSAMYFCASSEGVGARYEQYFGPGTRLTVT.

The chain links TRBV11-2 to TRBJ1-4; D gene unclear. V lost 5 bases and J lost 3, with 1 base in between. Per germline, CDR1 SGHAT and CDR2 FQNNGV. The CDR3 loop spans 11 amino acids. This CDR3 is CASSANEKLFF. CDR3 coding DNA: TGTGCCAGCAGCGCTAATGAAAAACTGTTTTTT.